This T cell receptor beta chain is drawn from a study of OX40 agonist ivuxolimab in advanced cancers. At the level of the whole study: Ivuxolimab was a fully human IgG2 agonistic monoclonal antibody targeting the costimulatory receptor OX40 (CD134). Intravenous ivuxolimab was administered to patients every 2 weeks at six dose levels: 0.01, 0.1, 0.3, 1.5, 3 and 10 mg/kg. Of the approximately 50 dose-escalation patients, hepatocellular carcinoma was present in about 20, melanoma in roughly 15, renal cell carcinoma in 9 and head and neck cancer in 9. The dose-escalation cohort was roughly 83% male with a mean age of roughly 62 years, ranging from roughly 23 to 80. Patients were allowed to have had prior anti-PD-1, anti-PD-L1 or anti-CTLA-4 therapy, and around 40% of the dose-escalation patients had previously received checkpoint inhibitors. Three dose-escalation patients achieved partial responses, one with hepatocellular carcinoma and two with cutaneous melanoma. Peripheral TCRbeta sequencing was intended to test whether TCR sequence diversity was altered and clonal T-cell expansion was caused by ivuxolimab. The paper reports the monotherapy dose-escalation portion (N ≈ 52 patients) of the phase I ivuxolimab trial. On the study overall, not on this receptor specifically: The antigen specificity of the clonally expanded peripheral T cells was not determined. Low levels of normalized T-cell clonal expansion were also seen in some patients who did not respond. After ivuxolimab, CD8+ T cells had more expanded clones than CD4+ T cells on average. At doses of 0.1 to 3.0 mg/kg, clonal expansion of both CD4+ and CD8+ T cells in blood was seen between baseline and week 6. In the 0.1-3.0 mg/kg groups, partial responders had among the lowest normalized peripheral clonal expansion, particularly in CD8+ T cells.

As for this clone: Its antigen remains unidentified. No qualities accompany the bases; no much larger clone lies one base away.

Patients with autoimmune disease history or receiving systemic immunosuppression were excluded from the trial. Peripheral blood for TCR sequencing was collected from all dose cohorts at baseline, on cycle 4 day 1, and on cycle 7 day 1. The samples were drawn from a first-in-human, open-label, multicenter phase I dose-escalation trial of ivuxolimab. The trial enrolled adults with locally advanced or metastatic head and neck squamous cell, hepatocellular, melanoma or renal cell carcinoma. Before TCR sequencing, CD4+ T cells and CD8+ T cells from peripheral blood were sorted into separate populations. Genomic DNA was extracted from sorted cells for sequencing of the TCRbeta CDR3 region. The immunoSEQ Assay was used for sequencing of TCRbeta CDR3 regions. What TCRdb holds here is the immuneACCESS table cut down to in-frame rearrangements. Part of the clones is not present; checked against another copy, under half of the missing clones reflect an unresolved V gene, and the others are unexplained. The sample table lists about 84,000 clones, more than 70% of them with a count of one. Roughly 0.18% of the sample belongs to the ten largest clones.

The sample here was CD4+ or CD8+ T cells sorted from blood, taken in a trial of the OX40 agonist ivuxolimab. The sequence was collected from an adult with an advanced solid tumor such as melanoma, head and neck, liver or kidney cancer.

The CDR3 has the sequence CATSRDLGRHETQYF. The DNA sequence is given as TGTGCCACCAGCAGAGATCTGGGCAGACACGAGACCCAGTACTTC. In this chain, TRBV15 is recombined with TRBJ2-5, with no confident D gene call. According to the germline V gene (reference sequence), CDR1 reads LNHNV and CDR2 reads YYDKDF. V is pared back by 0 bases and J by 5 bases, with 13 bases lying between the germline termini. The CDR3 holds 15 amino acids from the cysteine to the phenylalanine. Only CDR3 DNA remains: 45 bases, in frame from the first base.